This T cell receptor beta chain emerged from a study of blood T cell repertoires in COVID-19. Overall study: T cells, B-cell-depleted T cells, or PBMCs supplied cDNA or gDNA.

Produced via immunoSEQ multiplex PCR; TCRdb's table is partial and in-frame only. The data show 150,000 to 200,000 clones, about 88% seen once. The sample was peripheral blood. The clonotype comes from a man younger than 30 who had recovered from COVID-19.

CDR3 loop: CASRIGQGLTNYGYTF. CDR3 coding DNA: TGCGCCAGCAGGATCGGACAGGGGCTTACTAACTATGGCTACACCTTC. The rearrangement uses TRBV10-1 and TRBJ1-2, with 9 positions matching TRBD1. The CDR3 extends over 16 amino acids. V was pared by 6 bases and J by 0 bases, with 8 bases of the junction left unmatched. Germline V gene data show CDR1 as WNHNN and CDR2 as SYGVQD (reference sequence).